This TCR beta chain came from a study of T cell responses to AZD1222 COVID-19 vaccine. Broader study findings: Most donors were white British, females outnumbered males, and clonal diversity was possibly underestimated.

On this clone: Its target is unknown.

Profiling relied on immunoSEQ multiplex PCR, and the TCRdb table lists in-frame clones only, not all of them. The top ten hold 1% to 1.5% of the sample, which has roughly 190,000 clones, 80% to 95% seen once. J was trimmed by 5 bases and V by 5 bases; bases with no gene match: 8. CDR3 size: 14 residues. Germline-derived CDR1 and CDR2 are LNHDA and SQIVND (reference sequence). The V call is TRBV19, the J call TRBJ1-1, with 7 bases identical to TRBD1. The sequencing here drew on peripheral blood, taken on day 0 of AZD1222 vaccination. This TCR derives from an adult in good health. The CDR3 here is CASSGGQAGTEAFF. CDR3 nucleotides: TGTGCCAGTAGTGGTGGACAGGCGGGAACTGAAGCTTTCTTT.